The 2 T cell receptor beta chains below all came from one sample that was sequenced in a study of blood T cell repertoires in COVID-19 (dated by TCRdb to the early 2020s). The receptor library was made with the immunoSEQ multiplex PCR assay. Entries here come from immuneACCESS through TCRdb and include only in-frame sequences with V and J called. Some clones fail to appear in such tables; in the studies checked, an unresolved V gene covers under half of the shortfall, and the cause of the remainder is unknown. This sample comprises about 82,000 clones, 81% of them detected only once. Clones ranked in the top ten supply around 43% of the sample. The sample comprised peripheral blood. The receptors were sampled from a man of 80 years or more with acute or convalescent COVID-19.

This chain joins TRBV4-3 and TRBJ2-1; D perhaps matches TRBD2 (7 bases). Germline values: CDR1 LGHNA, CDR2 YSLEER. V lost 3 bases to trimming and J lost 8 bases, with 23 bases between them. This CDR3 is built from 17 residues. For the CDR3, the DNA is TGCGCCAGCAGCCAGCCTCTCGGGGGCGGGAGAAGCGATGAGCAGTTCTTC. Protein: CASSQPLGGGRSDEQFF.

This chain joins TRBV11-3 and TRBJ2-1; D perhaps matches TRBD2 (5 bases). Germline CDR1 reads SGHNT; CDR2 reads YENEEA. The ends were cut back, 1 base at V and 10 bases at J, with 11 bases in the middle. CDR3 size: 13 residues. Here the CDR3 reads CASSLAGYEEQFF. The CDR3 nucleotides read TGTGCCAGCAGCTTAGCGGGATACGAAGAGCAGTTCTTC.